The clone carrying this T cell receptor beta chain was counted at least ten times. No antigen is known for it. The CDR3 extends 3 residues past the end of the read, so its final part is completed from the germline J gene. Sequencing input was equivalent genomic DNA from CVID and controls. TCRdb's table, derived via immunoSEQ multiplex PCR, lists solely in-frame clones and lacks some. The sample contains around 55,000 clones, none of them singletons. The germline V gene encodes CDR1 GTSNPN and CDR2 SVGIG (reference sequence). This CDR3 spans 13 amino acids. V was trimmed by 0 bases and J by 8 bases, leaving 8 bases between them. The entry originates in a study of T cell clonality in common variable immunodeficiency. General study findings and limits: CVID subjects shared fewer TCRbeta clones than healthy controls did. CVID subjects had higher TCRbeta clonality than healthy controls, most marked in about a third. Fewer deletions and N-nucleotide insertions were reportedly seen in common variable immunodeficiency TCR beta sequences.

This TCR derives from a person between 18 and 69 years old in good health. The sequencing input was peripheral blood mononuclear cells. V is TRBV30 and J is TRBJ1-6; unclear D gene. This CDR3 is CAWSVRHHSPLHF. CDR3 DNA, as far as it was read: TGTGCCTGGAGTGTACGACACCATTCACCC.